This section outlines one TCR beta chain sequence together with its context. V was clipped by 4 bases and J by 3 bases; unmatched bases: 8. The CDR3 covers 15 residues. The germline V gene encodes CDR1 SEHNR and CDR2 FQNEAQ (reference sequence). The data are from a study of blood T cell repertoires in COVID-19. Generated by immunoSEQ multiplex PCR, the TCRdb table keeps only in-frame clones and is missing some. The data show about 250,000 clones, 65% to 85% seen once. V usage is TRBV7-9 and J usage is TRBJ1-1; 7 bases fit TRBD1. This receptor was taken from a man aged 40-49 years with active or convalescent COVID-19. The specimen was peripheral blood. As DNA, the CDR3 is TGTGCCAGCAGCTCAAGACAGGGCGGGGACACTGAAGCTTTCTTT. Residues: CASSSRQGGDTEAFF.